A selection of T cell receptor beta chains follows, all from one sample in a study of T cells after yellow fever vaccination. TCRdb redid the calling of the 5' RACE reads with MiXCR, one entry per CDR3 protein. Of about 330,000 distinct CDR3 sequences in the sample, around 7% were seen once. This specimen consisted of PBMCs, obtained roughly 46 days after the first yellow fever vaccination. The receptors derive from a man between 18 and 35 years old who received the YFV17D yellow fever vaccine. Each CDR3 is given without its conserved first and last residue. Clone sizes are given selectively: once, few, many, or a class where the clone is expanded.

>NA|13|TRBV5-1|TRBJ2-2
ASTTGSGWDGELF
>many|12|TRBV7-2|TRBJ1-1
ASSLFGGDTEAF
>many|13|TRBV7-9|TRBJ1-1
ASSSDGGTSTEAF
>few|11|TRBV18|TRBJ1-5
ASSPGVDQPQH
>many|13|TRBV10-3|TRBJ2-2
AIFGGTGIAGELF
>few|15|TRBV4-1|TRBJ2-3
ASSQDMTRPQTDTQY
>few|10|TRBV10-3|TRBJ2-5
AVGGTEETQY
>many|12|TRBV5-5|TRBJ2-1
ASSPGLAGGRQF
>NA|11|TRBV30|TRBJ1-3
AWGTGGGNTIY
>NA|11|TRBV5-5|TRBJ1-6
ASSFRANSPLH
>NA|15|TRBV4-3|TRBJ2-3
ASSQRSKGWDGDTQY
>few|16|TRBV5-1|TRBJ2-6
ASSLGDRGLSGANVLT
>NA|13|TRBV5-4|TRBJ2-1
ASRGPLSSYNEQF
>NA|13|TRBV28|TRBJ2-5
ASSLGSASRETQY
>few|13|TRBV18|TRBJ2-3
ASSPMAGGQDTQY
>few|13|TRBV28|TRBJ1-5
ASSRTGAGNQPQH
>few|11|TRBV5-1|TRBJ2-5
ASRDSTGETQY
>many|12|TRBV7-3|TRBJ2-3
ASRGTGWTDTQY
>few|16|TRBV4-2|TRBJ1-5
ASSQDKRQGGGNQPQH
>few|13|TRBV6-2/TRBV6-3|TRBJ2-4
ASSPHPQKENIQY
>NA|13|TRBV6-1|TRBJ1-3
ASRRTRSSGNTIY